Presented here are 24 T cell receptor beta chains from one specimen sequenced in a study of cytomegalovirus exposure and HLA in healthy donors. The primer mix had 60 Vbeta and 13 Jbeta primers. The data were produced by immunoSEQ multiplex PCR, yet TCRdb's version contains in-frame clones alone and is incomplete. The sample lists approximately 150,000 clones; approximately 81% were seen once. Material: PBMCs. The origin of the receptors is a man aged 25-45 years in good health and CMV-seropositive.

The chain employs TRBV11-2 and TRBJ1-2; TRBD1 is a possible D gene (6 bases). This CDR3 is built from 13 residues. V lost 5 bases and J 4 bases, leaving 11 bases between the germline ends. Germline-derived CDR1 and CDR2 are SGHAT and FQNNGV. The CDR3 sequence is CASSPTGPYGYTF. The CDR3 DNA sequence: TGTGCCAGCAGCCCAACAGGGCCCTATGGCTACACCTTC.

CDR3 loop: CASSPGYGETQYF. CDR3 DNA sequence: TGTGCCAGCAGCCCAGGGTACGGGGAGACCCAGTACTTC. V is TRBV7-9 and J is TRBJ2-5; D may be TRBD1 (5 bases). The CDR3 is 13 amino acids. Germline V gives CDR1 SEHNR, CDR2 FQNEAQ (reference sequence). Trimming took 5 bases from V and 5 from J, leaving 12 bases between them.

This clone came up once. The chain is built from TRBV11-3 and TRBJ1-3, with D possibly being TRBD1 (5 bases). This CDR3 is built from 14 residues. Germline CDR1 SGHNT, CDR2 YENEEA. V was clipped by 5 bases and J by 4 bases, with 12 bases between them. As DNA, the CDR3 is TGTGCCAGCAGCCGACAGTCTCCAGGAAACACCATATATTTT. Translated, it gives CASSRQSPGNTIYF. Drawing the rest from reference TRBV11-3 and TRBJ1-3, the complete variable domain is EAGVVQSPRYKIIEKKQPVAFWCNPISGHNTLYWYLQNLGQGPELLIRYENEEAVDDSQLPKDRFSAERLKGVDSTLKIQPAELGDSAVYLCASSRQSPGNTIYFGEGSWLTVV.

Concerning this clone itself: The junction departs from germline at one end; a sequencing error may be responsible. The chain recombines TRBV18 with TRBJ2-5, with 7 positions matching TRBD2. Germline CDR1 KGHSH, CDR2 LQKENI. The CDR3 has 14 residues. The CDR3 DNA is TGTGCCAGCTCCCCTCGCGGGAGCCAAGGGACCCAGTACTTC. Translated, it gives CASSPRGSQGTQYF.

The rearrangement joins TRBV27 to TRBJ1-4; maybe TRBD1 (5 bases). The germline V gene has CDR1 MNHEY and CDR2 SMNVEV (reference sequence). The CDR3 runs 17 residues. The ends were cut back, 3 bases at V and 8 bases at J, with 22 bases in the middle. The CDR3 bases are TGTGCCAGCAGTTTCTCAAATCCGGGACGGCGGGGGGAAAAACTGTTTTTT. Encoded protein: CASSFSNPGRRGEKLFF.

The CDR3 reads CASMRLKNTGELFF. DNA for the CDR3: TGTGCCAGTATGCGACTAAAGAACACCGGGGAGCTGTTTTTT. J is TRBJ2-2 and V is TRBV19; weak D call: TRBD2 (5 bases). The CDR3 is made up of 14 amino acids. The V and J ends lost 7 bases and 1 base respectively, with 10 bases between them. From germline, CDR1 is LNHDA and CDR2 SQIVND (reference sequence).

This clone was observed a handful of times. The genes are TRBV5-8 and TRBJ1-5, with no clear D. Germline V CDR1 and CDR2: SGHTS, YDEGEE. V was shortened by 6 bases and J by 7 bases, with 14 bases between the two germline ends. The length of the CDR3 is 13 residues. CDR3 nucleotide sequence: TGTGCCAGCACTTGGGCCCTCACGCAGCCCCAGCATTTT. This encodes CASTWALTQPQHF. Variable domain in full (rest from reference TRBV5-8 and TRBJ1-5): EAGVTQSPTHLIKTRGQQATLRCSPISGHTSVYWYQQALGLGLQFLLWYDEGEERNRGNFPPRFSGRQFPNYSSELNVNALELEDSALYLCASTWALTQPQHFGDGTRLSIL.

The chain joins TRBV18 to TRBJ2-1; 9 bases agree with TRBD2. In germline, CDR1 is KGHSH, CDR2 LQKENI. V trimming: 3 bases; J trimming: 8 bases; junction bases outside the gene matches: 2. The CDR3 totals 13 residues. The CDR3, as DNA: TGTGCCAGCTCACCGGGACTAGCCCATGAGCAGTTCTTC. Translating it yields CASSPGLAHEQFF.

The chain combines TRBV2 with TRBJ1-5, with 10 bases that match TRBD1. Looked up from germline, CDR1 is SNHLY and CDR2 is FYNNEI. This CDR3 is 15 amino acids long. Germline trimming cut 7 bases from V and 7 bases from J; bases unmatched to any gene: 10. The CDR3 coding sequence is TGTGCCAGCACTATGGGGACAGGGGCTGGCCAGCCCCAGCATTTT. Encoded protein: CASTMGTGAGQPQHF.

For this clone: The same CDR3 also results from other DNA sequences found in this sample. The chain recombines TRBV5-1 with TRBJ2-1; 7 bases fit TRBD2. The CDR3 length is 15 residues. The germline gives CDR1 SGHRS, CDR2 YFSETQ. J lost 3 bases, V lost 2 bases, and 5 bases had no gene match. Written as DNA, the CDR3 is TGCGCCAGCAGCTTAGGTACGGGAGGCTACAATGAGCAGTTCTTC. It specifies CASSLGTGGYNEQFF.

The chain recombines TRBV7-2 with TRBJ2-4, with TRBD2 matching 12 bases. V lost 5 bases, J lost 2 bases, and 10 bases stayed unmatched. Germline V gene lookup returns CDR1 SGHTA and CDR2 FQGNSA. There are 18 residues in the CDR3. In nucleotides, the CDR3 is TGTGCCAGCAGCCGAATGGAACTAGCGGGGGGAACCAAAAACATTCAGTACTTC. As protein: CASSRMELAGGTKNIQYF. Full variable domain (rest looked up from reference TRBV7-2 and TRBJ2-4): GAGVSQSPSNKVTEKGKDVELRCDPISGHTALYWYRQSLGQGLEFLIYFQGNSAPDKSGLPSDRFSAERTGGSVSTLTIQRTQQEDSAVYLCASSRMELAGGTKNIQYFGAGTRLSVL.

The V gene is TRBV5-1, the J gene TRBJ1-2; 8 bases fit TRBD1. Germline V lookup: CDR1 SGHRS, CDR2 YFSETQ. The CDR3 runs to 17 residues. With 0 bases clipped from V and 0 bases from J, the junction kept 7 bases outside the gene matches. CDR3 sequence reads: CASSLAPGGQANYGYTF. CDR3 DNA: TGCGCCAGCAGCTTGGCCCCAGGGGGCCAAGCTAACTATGGCTACACCTTC.

The J gene is TRBJ2-7, the V gene TRBV7-2, with 8 bases aligning to TRBD2. V was clipped by 1 base and J by 2 bases; unmatched bases: 7. Germline CDR1 SGHTA, CDR2 FQGNSA. The CDR3 totals 16 residues. The CDR3 bases are TGTGCCAGCAGCTTAGTTGTCGCGGGAGGCGCCTACGAGCAGTACTTC. Translation: CASSLVVAGGAYEQYF.

The chain couples TRBV11-3 to TRBJ2-1, with a possible D match to TRBD1 (6 bases). CDR1 SGHNT and CDR2 YENEEA come from the germline V gene. The CDR3 loop spans 14 amino acids. V was shortened by 7 bases and J by 4 bases, with 14 bases between the two germline ends. The CDR3 region is CASTYGDTYNEQFF. Written as DNA, the CDR3 is TGTGCCAGCACCTACGGGGACACTTACAATGAGCAGTTCTTC.

A single count supports this clone. The V and J genes are TRBV7-9 and TRBJ2-2, with 7 nucleotides matching TRBD1. V shed 4 bases, J shed 5 bases, and the junction held 1 base outside the gene matches. The CDR3 has 13 residues. CDR1 and CDR2 (germline): SEHNR, FQNEAQ (reference sequence). CDR3 in amino acids: CASSSTGTGELFF. The CDR3 DNA reads TGTGCCAGCAGCTCGACAGGGACCGGGGAGCTGTTTTTT.

The chain uses TRBV14 and TRBJ2-6; a weak D match, TRBD2 (5 bases). The CDR3 runs to 15 residues. The V end was cut by 1 base, the J end by 2 bases, with 6 bases between. CDR1 SGHDN and CDR2 FVKESK come from the germline V gene. This CDR3 reads CASSQGETGANVLTF. The CDR3 nucleotides read TGTGCCAGCAGCCAAGGGGAGACTGGGGCCAACGTCCTGACTTTC.

The count of this clone is one. The chain uses TRBV7-2 and TRBJ2-1, with 7 bases identical to TRBD2. CDR1 and CDR2 from the germline V gene are SGHTA and FQGNSA. V trimming: 4 bases; J trimming: 9 bases; junction bases outside the gene matches: 9. CDR3 length: 14 amino acids. The CDR3 DNA sequence: TGTGCCAGCAGCTCGCCCTCCGGGGGGAGTGAGCAGTTCTTC. The encoded protein is CASSSPSGGSEQFF.

J is TRBJ2-1 and V is TRBV7-2, with 8 nucleotides matching TRBD1. CDR3 length equals 14 residues. The germline gives CDR1 SGHTA, CDR2 FQGNSA. V gave up 5 bases and J gave up 12 bases; unmatched junction bases: 12. The CDR3 coding sequence is TGTGCCAGCAGCGTAGACAGGGGCAGGATCTCGCAGTTCTTC. Protein product: CASSVDRGRISQFF.

The rearrangement uses TRBV18 and TRBJ2-5; TRBD2 matches 8 bases. The germline gives CDR1 KGHSH, CDR2 LQKENI. This CDR3 spans 16 amino acids. The V and J ends lost 2 bases and 5 bases, in that order; junction bases with no gene match: 10. The CDR3 loop reads CASSPEERELPETQYF. CDR3 nucleotides: TGTGCCAGCTCACCAGAAGAGCGGGAGCTGCCGGAGACCCAGTACTTC.

The gene calls are TRBV11-2 and TRBJ2-3; 9 nucleotides match TRBD2. V lost 3 bases to trimming and J lost 1 base; unmatched junction nucleotides: 2. The CDR3 is 15 amino acids. Germline CDR1 reads SGHAT; CDR2 reads FQNNGV. CDR3 loop: CASSLREGGTDTQYF. The CDR3 coding sequence is TGTGCCAGCAGCTTGCGGGAGGGTGGCACAGATACGCAGTATTTT. Complete variable domain (other parts from reference TRBV11-2 and TRBJ2-3): EAGVAQSPRYKIIEKRQSVAFWCNPISGHATLYWYQQILGQGPKLLIQFQNNGVVDDSQLPKDRFSAERLKGVDSTLKIQPAKLEDSAVYLCASSLREGGTDTQYFGPGTRLTVL.

CDR3 in DNA: TGTGCCAGCAGCCCCCGGGGTAGCGGGAGGGCCGAGTCCACAGATACGCAGTATTTT. Protein product: CASSPRGSGRAESTDTQYF. This chain uses TRBV11-1 with TRBJ2-3, with 11 bases aligning to TRBD2. This CDR3 spans 19 amino acids. From germline, CDR1 is SGHAT and CDR2 FQDESV (reference sequence). With V trimmed by 5 bases and J by 2 bases, 15 bases remained unmatched.

V and J are TRBV5-4 and TRBJ1-2; 8 positions match TRBD1. V was pared by 6 bases and J by 4 bases, with 5 bases of the junction left unmatched. In germline, CDR1 is SGHNT, CDR2 YYREEE (reference sequence). The CDR3 length is 13 residues. CDR3 in DNA: TGTGCCAGCACTTTCACAGGGGGCTATGGCTACACCTTC. Encoded protein: CASTFTGGYGYTF.

V is TRBV11-2 and J is TRBJ1-2; the match to TRBD1 covers 8 bases. The V segment lost 5 bases and the J segment 8 bases; nucleotides outside the gene matches: 10. CDR3 length: 14 amino acids. CDR1 is SGHAT, CDR2 FQNNGV, per germline. Written as DNA, the CDR3 is TGTGCCAGCAGCATGGACAGGGCCGCGAGGGGCTACACCTTC. It yields the protein CASSMDRAARGYTF.

The rearrangement joins TRBV18 to TRBJ1-5; 7 positions agree with TRBD1. Germline V lookup: CDR1 KGHSH, CDR2 LQKENI. This CDR3 spans 16 amino acids. V lost 1 base to trimming and J lost 5 bases; unmatched junction nucleotides: 8. CDR3 protein: CASSPRPGGWDQPQHF. The DNA of the CDR3 is TGTGCCAGCTCACCACGACCAGGGGGATGGGATCAGCCCCAGCATTTT.